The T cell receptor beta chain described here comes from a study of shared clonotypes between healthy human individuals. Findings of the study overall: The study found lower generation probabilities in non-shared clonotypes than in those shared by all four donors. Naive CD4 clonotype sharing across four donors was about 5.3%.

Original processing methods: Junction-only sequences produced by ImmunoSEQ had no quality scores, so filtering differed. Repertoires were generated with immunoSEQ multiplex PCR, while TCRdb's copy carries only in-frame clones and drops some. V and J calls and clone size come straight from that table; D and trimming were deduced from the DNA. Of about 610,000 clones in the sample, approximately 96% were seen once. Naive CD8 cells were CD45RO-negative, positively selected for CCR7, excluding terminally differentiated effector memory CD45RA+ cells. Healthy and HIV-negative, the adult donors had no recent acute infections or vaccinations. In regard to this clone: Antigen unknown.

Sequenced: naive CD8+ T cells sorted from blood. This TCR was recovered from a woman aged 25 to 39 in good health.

CDR3 sequence reads: CASSGHRVEKGVYGYTF. The CDR3 DNA sequence: TGTGCCAGCAGCGGACACAGGGTCGAGAAGGGAGTCTATGGCTACACCTTC. This chain uses TRBV9 with TRBJ1-2, with a weak D call TRBD1 (6 bases). The CDR3 covers 17 residues. The V end lost 3 bases, the J end lost 4 bases, and 22 bases lay between the germline ends. The germline CDR1 and CDR2 sequences are SGDLS and YYNGEE. Looking up the rest from reference TRBV9 and TRBJ1-2 gives the full variable domain: DSGVTQTPKHLITATGQRVTLRCSPRSGDLSVYWYQQSLDQGLQFLIQYYNGEERAKGNILERFSAQQFPDLHSELNLSSLELGDSALYFCASSGHRVEKGVYGYTFGSGTRLTVV.